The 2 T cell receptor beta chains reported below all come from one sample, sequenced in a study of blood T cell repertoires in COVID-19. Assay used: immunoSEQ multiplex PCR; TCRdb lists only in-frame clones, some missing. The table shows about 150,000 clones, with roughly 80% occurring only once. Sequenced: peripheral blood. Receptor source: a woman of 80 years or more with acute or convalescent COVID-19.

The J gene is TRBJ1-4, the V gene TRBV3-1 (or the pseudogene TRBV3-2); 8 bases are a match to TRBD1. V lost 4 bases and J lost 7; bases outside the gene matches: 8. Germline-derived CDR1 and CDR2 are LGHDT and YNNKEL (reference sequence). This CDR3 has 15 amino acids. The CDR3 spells CASSPWDRKGEKLFF. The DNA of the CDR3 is TGTGCCAGCAGCCCCTGGGACAGGAAGGGTGAAAAACTGTTTTTT.

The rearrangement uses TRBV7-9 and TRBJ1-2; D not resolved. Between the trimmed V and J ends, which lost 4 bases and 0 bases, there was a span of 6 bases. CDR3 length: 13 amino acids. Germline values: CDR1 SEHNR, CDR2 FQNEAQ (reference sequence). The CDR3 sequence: CASSSGSNYGYTF. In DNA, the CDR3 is TGTGCCAGCAGCTCCGGGTCTAACTATGGCTACACCTTC. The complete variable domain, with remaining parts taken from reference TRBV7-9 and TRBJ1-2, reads DTGVSQNPRHKITKRGQNVTFRCDPISEHNRLYWYRQTLGQGPEFLTYFQNEAQLEKSRLLSDRFSAERPKGSFSTLEIQRTEQGDSAMYLCASSSGSNYGYTFGSGTRLTVV.